This T cell receptor beta chain is from a study of T cells after yellow fever vaccination. General observations from the study: Detected again after the booster were most primary-vaccination clones, at about 96% CD4 and 80% to 90% CD8. A small proportion of clonotypes was detected in both the CD4 and CD8 compartments. When the response was secondary, it was weaker but reached its peak faster, day 5 versus 15.

In making TCR cDNA, 5'RACE template switching added a universal primer site and UMIs to it. TCRdb ran MiXCR on the 5' RACE reads and lists one entry per CDR3 protein. The sample carries approximately 69,000 distinct CDR3 sequences, 4.5% to 7.5% recorded once. This clonotype was recorded many times. Its antigen is unidentified. CDR1 DFQATT and CDR2 SNEGSKA come from the germline V gene (reference sequence). The ends lost 5 bases at V and 2 bases at J; junction bases unmatched: 6. The CDR3 consists of 15 residues. This TCR was sampled from a man between 18 and 29 years old who received the YFV17D yellow fever vaccine. This chain connects TRBV20-1 to TRBJ1-3; 10 nucleotides line up with TRBD1. The sample in question was CD4+ T cells sorted from PBMCs, obtained less than 16 days after the first yellow fever vaccination. CDR3 DNA: TGCAGTGCTCTGACGACAGGGGGCCCTGGAAACACCATATATTTT. Its translation is CSALTTGGPGNTIYF.